The subject of this entry is one TCR beta chain. The table lists this clonotype with many counts. This receptor's antigen is unknown. One base away there is no much larger clone; base qualities are not given. The source of the sample is a study of Graves' ophthalmopathy and Graves' hyperthyroidism (dated by TCRdb to 2017 to 2018). Broadly, across the study: Peripheral blood was collected at initial diagnosis, prior to any treatment. T-cell repertoires of thyroid tissue and blood were compared in over 5 hyperthyroidism patients. In total, 135 blood samples were TCR-sequenced: 40 to 45 ophthalmopathy, some 75 hyperthyroidism and 17 hyperthyroidism-to-ophthalmopathy patients. A discovery set of 100 patients (43 ophthalmopathy, about 55 stable hyperthyroidism) was enrolled to explore V-J signatures distinguishing ophthalmopathy from hyperthyroidism. Following sample collection, hyperthyroidism patients were given methimazole at a starting dose of 30 mg daily, and ophthalmopathy patients were given high-dose intravenous methylprednisolone. An independent validation cohort was composed of roughly 19 hyperthyroidism patients and about 16 patients who later progressed from hyperthyroidism to ophthalmopathy. The study used TCR beta repertoire signatures to distinguish Graves' ophthalmopathy from Graves' hyperthyroidism and to predict progression to ophthalmopathy. The roughly 91 discovery patients were randomly divided into training and test sets at a 7:3 ratio. Overall results and qualifications from the work: In validation, the model predicted ophthalmopathy progression with about 70% sensitivity and approximately 78% specificity; more than ten predicted patients were CT-confirmed with GO in a median of around 6.5 months. In cross-validation, the 13-signature model distinguished ophthalmopathy from stable hyperthyroidism with approximately 90% sensitivity and about 81% specificity, and in the test set the corresponding values were roughly 80% and 76%. Most expanded thyroid clonotypes with a frequency above 0.001 also appeared in blood, which suggests that blood repertoires may reflect the immune response in the thyroid. No statistical method was used to set the sample size in advance, and the investigators knew which group each participant was assigned to.

For repertoire sequencing, TCR beta CDR3 regions were amplified from RNA transcripts. A first-round RT-PCR used HTBI primers with the Qiagen OneStep RT-PCR kit, followed by a second-round multiplex PCR, size selection and purification. Libraries were sequenced paired-end with 100 bp reads on an Illumina HiSeq2000. Per the original workflow: SOAPnuke was used to process the reads, throwing out any read that had adapters, had uncalled bases, had a mean Phred below 15, or lacked an exact constant-primer or identifier match. High-quality paired reads were merged with COPE v1.2.5. Unique nucleotide sequences were defined as clonotypes and aligned to IMGT TRB V, D and J references using MiTCR v1.1. Only V-J combinations with frequency above 0.0001 were analysed, covering more than 99% of repertoires. For each V-J combination, a TCR clonal expansion and chaos score was defined as F50 clonal expansion divided by the chaos observed in the TCRdist matrix. Welch's t-statistics and random forest were used to narrow the features down to around 12 V-J combinations, which were then fed into a naive Bayes classifier. The similarity between thyroid and blood repertoires was quantified using the Morisita-Horn index. TCRdb itself trimmed the public reads at Q25 with fastp, ran MiXCR and retained productive beta chains. CDR3 protein duplicates are merged, each entry listing the most common genes and DNA. The V and J calls, along with clone size, are taken from TCRdb and not from the paper's own processing. Across this sample there are about 210,000 distinct CDR3 sequences, with approximately 28% seen only once. Of the sample, around 10% falls within the top ten clones.

The CDR3 measures 15 amino acids from cysteine to phenylalanine. Just CDR3 DNA is preserved here, 45 bases in frame from base 1. CDR1 LGHNA and CDR2 YNFKEQ are derived from the germline V gene. V is pared back by 0 bases and J by 4 bases, with 9 bases lying between the germline termini. Ophthalmopathy patients were characterized by moderately to severely active disease, a Clinical Activity Score of at least 3, a NOSPECS grade of at least 4, and a disease duration under 3 months. Patients with other autoimmune diseases, uncontrolled infections, pregnancy or lactation were excluded from the study. Clinical symptoms, serum thyroxine, TRAb, thyroid ultrasound and orbital computed tomography formed the basis of the diagnosis. PBMCs were isolated from about 10 ml of fresh peripheral blood by Ficoll-Paque density gradient centrifugation. Trizol reagent was used to extract the total RNA, and its quality was then checked on an Agilent 2100 Bioanalyzer.

This receptor chain uses TRBV4-2 and TRBJ2-2, with TRBD2 tentatively as D gene (6 bases match). The source of this sequence is a middle-aged man with Graves' ophthalmopathy. Donor details come from another sample of the same person, matched by shared clones. The sample was peripheral blood. The nucleotide sequence reads TGTGCCAGCAGCCAAGACGGGACTCGCACCGGGGAGCTGTTTTTT. It encodes CASSQDGTRTGELFF.